These 2 T cell receptor beta chains originate from one sample sequenced in a study of OX40 agonist ivuxolimab in advanced cancers. Measured with immunoSEQ multiplex PCR; TCRdb has only the in-frame clones, and not every one. The data contain 100,000 to 150,000 clones, roughly 92% of them singletons. Here the sequenced sample was CD4+ or CD8+ T cells sorted from blood, taken in a trial of the OX40 agonist ivuxolimab. These receptor sequences come from an adult with an advanced solid tumor such as melanoma, head and neck, liver or kidney cancer.

J is TRBJ1-1 and V is TRBV7-2; 7 bases are shared with TRBD1. Germline V gives CDR1 SGHTA, CDR2 FQGNSA. V lost 0 bases, J lost 4 bases, and 2 bases stayed unmatched. This CDR3 is 14 amino acids long. The CDR3 DNA follows: TGTGCCAGCAGCTTAGCGCAGGGGGGCACTGAAGCTTTCTTT. Its translation is CASSLAQGGTEAFF.

A single count supports this clone. V usage is TRBV2 and J usage is TRBJ2-1; D remains unclear. CDR1 and CDR2 from the germline V gene are SNHLY and FYNNEI. The germline V and J ends were trimmed by 4 bases and 0 bases, with 16 bases remaining between them. CDR3 length: 17 residues. The CDR3 here is CASSAPLHADSYNEQFF. CDR3 sequence (DNA): TGTGCCAGCAGTGCCCCCCTTCATGCTGACTCCTACAATGAGCAGTTCTTC.